A single sample is the source of the 31 T cell receptor beta chains below, sequenced in a study of identical twins. TCRdb recomputed calls from the 5' RACE reads with MiXCR, one row per CDR3 protein. This table has 1.5 million to 2 million distinct CDR3 sequences, less than 40% appearing once. Sample: cord blood. The receptors derive from a newborn girl in good health.

The V and J genes are TRBV6-5 and TRBJ2-3, with TRBD2 matching over 7 bases. CDR3 length: 14 amino acids. Germline V gene sequence: CDR1 MNHEY, CDR2 SVGAGI. Trimming at V came to 8 bases and at J to 2 bases, leaving 7 bases not matched to a gene. CDR3 protein: CASGMRGYTDTQYF. The DNA for the CDR3 is TGTGCCAGCGGCATGCGGGGGTACACAGATACGCAGTATTTT.

This chain uses TRBV29-1 with TRBJ2-7; D is possibly TRBD1 or TRBD2 (5 bases each). The V gene's germline CDR1 is SQVTM and CDR2 ANQGSEA. Trimming removed 6 bases at V and 5 bases at J, with 20 bases between. The CDR3 spans 14 residues. CDR3 sequence: CSVDGGPRFNEQYF. CDR3 bases: TGCAGCGTGGATGGGGGTCCTCGTTTCAACGAGCAGTACTTC.

The chain carries TRBV7-2 and TRBJ1-1, with D perhaps matching TRBD1 (6 bases). Germline V gene data show CDR1 as SGHTA and CDR2 as FQGNSA. V gave up 4 bases and J gave up 1 base, with 13 bases separating them. The CDR3 runs 15 residues. This CDR3 reads CASSSRPGQNTEAFF. The CDR3 bases are TGTGCCAGCAGCTCAAGGCCGGGACAGAACACTGAAGCTTTCTTT. The entire variable domain, with the rest obtained from reference TRBV7-2 and TRBJ1-1, is as follows: GAGVSQSPSNKVTEKGKDVELRCDPISGHTALYWYRQSLGQGLEFLIYFQGNSAPDKSGLPSDRFSAERTGGSVSTLTIQRTQQEDSAVYLCASSSRPGQNTEAFFGQGTRLTVV.

A remark on this clonotype: A much larger clone lies a single base off, so this may be a read error. This sequence joins TRBV5-1 and TRBJ2-1; TRBD2 matches at 7 bases. The CDR3 consists of 14 residues. V lost 0 bases to trimming and J lost 10 bases; unmatched junction nucleotides: 7. Germline V lookup: CDR1 SGHRS, CDR2 YFSETQ. CDR3 DNA sequence: TGCGCCAGCAGCTTGGGCGGGAGCCCCTACGAGCAGTTCTTC. Protein product: CASSLGGSPYEQFF.

This clonotype has a handful of counts. The chain's CDR3 is CASSFPWGDTQYF. Written as DNA, the CDR3 is TGTGCCAGCAGCTTCCCCTGGGGAGATACGCAGTATTTT. The rearrangement joins TRBV5-5 to TRBJ2-3; D is undetermined. V lost 2 bases, J lost 5 bases, and 9 bases lay in between. This CDR3 spans 13 amino acids. Germline-derived CDR1 and CDR2 are SGHKS and YYEKEE (reference sequence). The full variable domain, rest sourced from reference TRBV5-5 and TRBJ2-3, is DAGVTQSPTHLIKTRGQQVTLRCSPISGHKSVSWYQQVLGQGPQFIFQYYEKEERGRGNFPDRFSARQFPNYSSELNVNALLLGDSALYLCASSFPWGDTQYFGPGTRLTVL.

This clonotype occurred a few times. The J gene is TRBJ1-1, the V gene TRBV29-1; D uncertain. The length of the CDR3 is 10 residues. Deletions cut 2 bases from V and 6 bases from J, with 4 bases between. Per germline, CDR1 SQVTM and CDR2 ANQGSEA. The CDR3 nucleotides read TGCAGCGTTGAAATGCCTGAAGCTTTCTTT. Protein product: CSVEMPEAFF.

This clonotype has more than one count but fewer than ten. The J gene is TRBJ2-4, the V gene TRBV20-1; D call uncertain. Germline CDR1 is DFQATT and CDR2 is SNEGSKA (reference sequence). V lost 0 bases and J lost 1, with 16 bases in between. This CDR3 has 17 residues. DNA for the CDR3: TGCAGTGCTAGAGAGAGTGGTGGACGCAGTGCCAAAAACATTCAGTACTTC. Protein: CSARESGGRSAKNIQYF.

This clonotype was counted between two and nine times. The chain joins TRBV27 to TRBJ2-3; D gene uncertain. V lost 1 base and J lost 2, with 13 bases in between. Per germline, CDR1 MNHEY and CDR2 SMNVEV (reference sequence). This CDR3 is built from 16 residues. Here the CDR3 DNA reads TGTGCCAGCAGTTTATTTGCCCGGACCTACACAGATACGCAGTATTTT. It is translated as CASSLFARTYTDTQYF.

The CDR3 nucleotides are TGTGCCATCAGTGAGTCGGTTTGGAACGAGCAGTACTTC. Encoded protein: CAISESVWNEQYF. This rearrangement joins TRBV10-3 to TRBJ2-7, with D uncertain. The CDR3 consists of 13 residues. The V and J ends lost 0 bases and 5 bases respectively, with 8 bases between them. The germline V gene encodes CDR1 ENHRY and CDR2 SYGVKD.

This clonotype was seen a few times. The chain recombines TRBV10-2 with TRBJ2-3, with D possibly matching TRBD2 (6 bases). Between the trimmed V and J ends, which lost 8 bases and 0 bases, there was a span of 12 bases. The CDR3 consists of 14 residues. Germline V gives CDR1 WSHSY, CDR2 SAAADI. The CDR3 DNA follows: TGCGCCAGCTGTTTGGGAGGTAGCACAGATACGCAGTATTTT. Translation gives CASCLGGSTDTQYF.

In its sample, this clonotype was seen a few times. The chain is built from TRBV27 and TRBJ1-5; D ambiguous. The CDR3 runs 14 residues. CDR1 MNHEY and CDR2 SMNVEV come from the germline V gene (reference sequence). The V end was cut by 7 bases, the J end by 0 bases, with 10 bases between. Here the CDR3 DNA reads TGTGCCAGCAATCCTGACTATAGCAATCAGCCCCAGCATTTT. It translates to CASNPDYSNQPQHF.

The genes are TRBV20-1 and TRBJ1-5; TRBD1 is a possible D gene (5 bases). The CDR3 is 14 amino acids. V gave up 5 bases and J gave up 1 base, with 12 bases separating them. CDR1 is DFQATT and CDR2 is SNEGSKA in the germline V gene (reference sequence). CDR3 sequence: CSAYPGGSNQPQHF. CDR3 DNA: TGCAGTGCTTATCCGGGGGGAAGCAATCAGCCCCAGCATTTT.

The chain carries TRBV7-2 and TRBJ2-1, with 10 bases aligning to TRBD2. CDR3 length equals 14 residues. Germline V gene sequence: CDR1 SGHTA, CDR2 FQGNSA. Losses at the gene ends were 1 base for V and 14 bases for J; bases not matched to a gene: 8. CDR3 DNA sequence: TGTGCCAGCAGCTTAGGCAGCGGGGGGGCAAGGGAGTTCTTC. This gives the protein CASSLGSGGAREFF.

On this clonotype: Here the CDR3 omits its conserved ending phenylalanine or tryptophan, so a read error is the likely source. This sequence joins TRBV12-3 or TRBV12-4 and TRBJ1-2; 9 nucleotides line up with TRBD1. Trimming removed 6 bases from V and 4 bases from J; junction bases left unmatched: 6. The CDR3 is 14 amino acids. In nucleotides, the CDR3 is TGTGCCAGCAGCGGGACAGGGATCTTCTATGGCTACACCATC. Its translation is CASSGTGIFYGYTI.

This clonotype was seen a handful of times. The chain recombines TRBV20-1 with TRBJ2-5; 10 bases are a match to TRBD2. CDR3 size: 13 residues. The ends lost 1 base at V and 11 bases at J; junction bases unmatched: 7. The germline gives CDR1 DFQATT, CDR2 SNEGSKA (reference sequence). CDR3 loop: CSARASGSGEQYF. CDR3 sequence (DNA): TGCAGTGCTAGAGCTAGCGGGAGTGGTGAGCAGTACTTC.

Notes on this clonotype: A read error is possible here, since a much larger clone lies one base away. The J gene is TRBJ2-4, the V gene TRBV21-1; the DNA was not compared with TRBD2, the D call given in the table. The J call is doubtful: the DNA matches TRBJ2-7 better. TRBV21-1 is an annotated pseudogene. The CDR3 contains 15 residues. The CDR3 region is CASSKAQGGFCEQYF. The CDR3 nucleotides are TGTGCCAGCAGCAAAGCGCAGGGAGGGTTTTGCGAGCAGTACTTC.

The chain links TRBV7-8 to TRBJ2-7; TRBD2 matches at 7 bases. Looked up from germline, CDR1 is SGHVS and CDR2 is FQNEAQ. The CDR3 extends over 14 amino acids. V lost 5 bases and J lost 3; bases outside the gene matches: 7. The CDR3 DNA reads TGTGCCAGCAGCATTTCCGGGACTATCTACGAGCAGTACTTC. Its translation: CASSISGTIYEQYF.

This clonotype appeared a few times. V usage is TRBV11-2 and J usage is TRBJ2-1, with 14 bases matching TRBD2. Per germline, CDR1 SGHAT and CDR2 FQNNGV. Trimming cost V 5 bases and J 10 bases; bases outside gene matches: 10. The CDR3 runs to 16 residues. The CDR3 loop is CASSRAGTSGRGEQFF. In nucleotides, the CDR3 is TGTGCCAGCAGCAGAGCCGGGACTAGCGGGAGAGGCGAGCAGTTCTTC. Full variable domain (missing parts from reference TRBV11-2 and TRBJ2-1): EAGVAQSPRYKIIEKRQSVAFWCNPISGHATLYWYQQILGQGPKLLIQFQNNGVVDDSQLPKDRFSAERLKGVDSTLKIQPAKLEDSAVYLCASSRAGTSGRGEQFFGPGTRLTVL.

The CDR3 DNA reads TGTGCCAGCACCGGACGGGGTACTAACTATGGCTACACCTTC. Translated, it gives CASTGRGTNYGYTF. The V gene is TRBV2, the J gene TRBJ1-2, with D unclear. Trimming shortened V by 7 bases and J by 0 bases, and 12 bases separated the two germline ends. The CDR3 consists of 14 residues. Germline V lookup: CDR1 SNHLY, CDR2 FYNNEI.

The table lists this clonotype with a few counts. CDR3 coding DNA: TGTGCCAGCAGTCCAATATTCCGGACTAGCGGGTTGAACAATGAGCAGTTCTTC. This sequence encodes CASSPIFRTSGLNNEQFF. The J gene is TRBJ2-1, the V gene TRBV12-3 or TRBV12-4; 11 positions match TRBD2. The CDR3 is made up of 18 amino acids. V trimming: 5 bases; J trimming: 5 bases; junction bases outside the gene matches: 14.

With regard to this clonotype: A much larger clonotype is one base distant, so this may be a read error. This chain connects TRBV10-3 to TRBJ2-3; TRBD2 agrees at 10 bases. The CDR3 is 17 amino acids. V was clipped by 8 bases and J by 6 bases; unmatched bases: 17. Germline CDR1 ENHRY, CDR2 SYGVKD. The CDR3 DNA reads TGTGCCATCGATCTCGGAACTAGCGGGGAGATGCGCGATACGCAGTATTTT. Translating it yields CAIDLGTSGEMRDTQYF.

This clonotype was counted a few times. The DNA of the CDR3 is TGCGCCAGCACCTTGCTAGCGGGGGCCCCCCGGTTCTTC. Translating gives CASTLLAGAPRFF. This chain uses TRBV4-1 with TRBJ2-1; 10 bases align to TRBD2. The germline V gene has CDR1 MGHRA and CDR2 YSYEKL. Trimming at V came to 7 bases and at J to 15 bases, leaving 12 bases not matched to a gene. The CDR3 extends over 13 amino acids.

The chain couples TRBV11-2 to TRBJ2-7; unclear D gene. The V gene lost 5 bases and the J gene lost 2 bases, with 13 bases spanning the gap. Germline V gene lookup returns CDR1 SGHAT and CDR2 FQNNGV. The CDR3 sequence is 14 residues long. The DNA for the CDR3 is TGTGCCAGCAGCACCCGGACGGACCCCTACGAGCAGTACTTC. Its protein product is CASSTRTDPYEQYF.

The chain links TRBV6-5 to TRBJ1-1; 7 bases fit TRBD1. CDR1 is MNHEY and CDR2 is SVGAGI in the germline V gene. The CDR3 consists of 14 residues. Losses at the gene ends were 2 bases for V and 7 bases for J; bases not matched to a gene: 7. DNA of the CDR3: TGTGCCAGCAGTTACGACAGGGAAAAAGGTGAAGCTTTCTTT. Its protein is CASSYDREKGEAFF.

The J gene is TRBJ2-7, the V gene TRBV9; D ambiguous. This CDR3 region has 13 residues. CDR1 is SGDLS, CDR2 YYNGEE, per germline. Trimming removed 6 bases at V and 5 bases at J, with 15 bases between. CDR3 DNA: TGTGCCAGCACCTACATAGATATCGACGAGCAGTACTTC. This encodes CASTYIDIDEQYF.

The rearrangement links TRBV29-1 to TRBJ1-2; no reliable D call. The CDR3 has 14 amino acids. V lost 1 base, J lost 11 bases, and 20 bases lay in between. Germline CDR1 and CDR2: SQVTM and ANQGSEA. The CDR3 bases are TGCAGCGTTGAAGGTCCCTGGGCAGGTTGGGTATACACCTTC. This codes for CSVEGPWAGWVYTF.

This clonotype was counted only a few times. This chain uses TRBV5-1 with TRBJ2-7; D possibly corresponds to TRBD1 (6 bases). The CDR3 consists of 15 residues. Per germline, CDR1 SGHRS and CDR2 YFSETQ. V lost 2 bases to trimming and J lost 0 bases, with 12 bases between them. CDR3 bases: TGCGCCAGCAGCTTTACAGGGACCCTCTCCTACGAGCAGTACTTC. Translated: CASSFTGTLSYEQYF.

The chain has TRBV5-1 and TRBJ1-4; D call uncertain. The CDR3 runs to 15 residues. Deletions cut 0 bases from V and 3 bases from J, with 9 bases between. From germline, CDR1 is SGHRS and CDR2 YFSETQ. The CDR3 loop reads CASSLVPESNEKLFF. The CDR3 DNA reads as TGCGCCAGCAGCTTGGTCCCAGAGTCTAATGAAAAACTGTTTTTT.

Only a few counts were recorded for this clonotype. V gene TRBV27 combines with J gene TRBJ2-5; tentatively, D is TRBD2 (5 bases). From germline, CDR1 is MNHEY and CDR2 SMNVEV (reference sequence). V was pared by 3 bases and J by 7 bases, with 15 bases between. CDR3 length equals 14 residues. The CDR3 loop is CASSFKEGPWTQYF. The CDR3 DNA sequence: TGTGCCAGCAGTTTTAAAGAGGGCCCCTGGACCCAGTACTTC.

The gene calls are TRBV20-1 and TRBJ2-4, with 7 bases matching TRBD1. Matching the DNA end better, TRBJ2-7 makes the J call doubtful. The CDR3 has 15 amino acids. The V gene's germline CDR1 is DFQATT and CDR2 SNEGSKA (reference sequence). DNA for the CDR3: TGCAGCTCAAGCCCCTCAACAGGGGTTGCCTACGAGCAGTACTTC. Residues: CSSSPSTGVAYEQYF.

In its sample, this clonotype was seen a few times. The chain carries TRBV7-2 and TRBJ2-4; the D gene is possibly TRBD2 (6 bases). The CDR3 is made up of 18 amino acids. The germline CDR1 and CDR2 sequences are SGHTA and FQGNSA. Trimming left V 5 bases short and J 2 bases short, with 22 bases between. For the CDR3, the DNA is TGTGCCAGCAGCCCACGCGCGGGGAGCCCTCCTACCAAAAACATTCAGTACTTC. This gives the protein CASSPRAGSPPTKNIQYF.